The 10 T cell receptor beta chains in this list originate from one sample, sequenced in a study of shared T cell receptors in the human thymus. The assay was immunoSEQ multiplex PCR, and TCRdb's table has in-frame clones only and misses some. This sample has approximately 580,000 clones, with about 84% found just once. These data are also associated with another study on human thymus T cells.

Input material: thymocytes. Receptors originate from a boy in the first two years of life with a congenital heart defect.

The CDR3 DNA sequence: TGTGCCATTGGGGACAGGACCTACGAGCAGTACTTC. It codes for CAIGDRTYEQYF. This chain connects TRBV5-4 to TRBJ2-7; 8 bases align to TRBD1. V was clipped by 9 bases and J by 2 bases; unmatched bases: 4. There are 12 residues in the CDR3. Germline V gives CDR1 SGHNT, CDR2 YYREEE (reference sequence). The full variable domain, rest sourced from reference TRBV5-4 and TRBJ2-7, is ETGVTQSPTHLIKTRGQQVTLRCSSQSGHNTVSWYQQALGQGPQFIFQYYREEENGRGNFPPRFSGLQFPNYSSELNVNALELDDSALYLCAIGDRTYEQYFGPGTRLTVT.

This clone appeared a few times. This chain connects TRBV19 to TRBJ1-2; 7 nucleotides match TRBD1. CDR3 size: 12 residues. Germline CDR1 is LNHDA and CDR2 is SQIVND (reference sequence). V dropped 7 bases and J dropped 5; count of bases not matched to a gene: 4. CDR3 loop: CASNPGQYGYTF. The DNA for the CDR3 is TGTGCCAGTAACCCGGGACAGTATGGCTACACCTTC.

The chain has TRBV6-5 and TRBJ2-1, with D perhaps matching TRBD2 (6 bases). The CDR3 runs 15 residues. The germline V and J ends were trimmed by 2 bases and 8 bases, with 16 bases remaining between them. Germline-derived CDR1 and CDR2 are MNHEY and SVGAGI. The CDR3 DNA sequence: TGTGCCAGCAGTTACACCCCGACTAGAATCCATGAGCAGTTCTTC. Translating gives CASSYTPTRIHEQFF.

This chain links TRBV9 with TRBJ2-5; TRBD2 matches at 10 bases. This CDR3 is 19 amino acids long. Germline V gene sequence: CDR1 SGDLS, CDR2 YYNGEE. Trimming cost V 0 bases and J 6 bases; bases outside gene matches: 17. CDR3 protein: CASSVAGGLAGAHPKTQYF. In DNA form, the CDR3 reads TGTGCCAGCAGCGTAGCGGGGGGGCTAGCGGGAGCCCATCCCAAGACCCAGTACTTC.

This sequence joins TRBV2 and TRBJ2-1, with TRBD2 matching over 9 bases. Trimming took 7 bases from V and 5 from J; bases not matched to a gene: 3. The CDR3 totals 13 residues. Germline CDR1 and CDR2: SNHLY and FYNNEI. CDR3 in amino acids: CASNAGGNNEQFF. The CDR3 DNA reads TGTGCCAGCAACGCGGGAGGGAACAATGAGCAGTTCTTC.

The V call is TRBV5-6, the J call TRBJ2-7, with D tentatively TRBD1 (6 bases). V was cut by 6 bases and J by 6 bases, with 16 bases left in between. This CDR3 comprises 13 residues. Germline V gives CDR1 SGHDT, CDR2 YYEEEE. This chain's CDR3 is CASTDSPGVEQYF. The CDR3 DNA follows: TGTGCCAGCACCGATAGTCCAGGGGTCGAGCAGTACTTC.

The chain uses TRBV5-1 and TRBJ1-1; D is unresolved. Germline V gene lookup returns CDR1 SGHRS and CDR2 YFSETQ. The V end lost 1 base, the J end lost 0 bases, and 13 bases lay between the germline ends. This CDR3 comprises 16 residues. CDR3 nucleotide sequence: TGCGCCAGCAGCTTGCGACTCCTTGGCCTGAACACTGAAGCTTTCTTT. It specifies CASSLRLLGLNTEAFF.

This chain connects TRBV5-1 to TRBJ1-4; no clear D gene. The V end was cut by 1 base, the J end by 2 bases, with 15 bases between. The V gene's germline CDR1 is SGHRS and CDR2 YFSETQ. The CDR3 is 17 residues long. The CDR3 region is CASSLSHEVRTNEKLFF. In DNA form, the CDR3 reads TGCGCCAGCAGCTTGTCACATGAGGTGCGGACTAATGAAAAACTGTTTTTT.

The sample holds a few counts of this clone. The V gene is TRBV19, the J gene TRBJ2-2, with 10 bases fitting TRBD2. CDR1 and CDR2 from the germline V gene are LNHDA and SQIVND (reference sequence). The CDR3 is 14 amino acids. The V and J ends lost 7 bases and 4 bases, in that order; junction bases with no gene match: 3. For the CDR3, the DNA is TGTGCCAGTACTAGCGGGAGAGGCACCGGGGAGCTGTTTTTT. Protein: CASTSGRGTGELFF.

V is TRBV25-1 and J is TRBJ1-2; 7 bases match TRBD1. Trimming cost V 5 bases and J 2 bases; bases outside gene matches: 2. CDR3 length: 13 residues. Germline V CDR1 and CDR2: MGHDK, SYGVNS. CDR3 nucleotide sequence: TGTGCCAGCAGTTACAGGGGCAACTATGGCTACACCTTC. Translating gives CASSYRGNYGYTF.